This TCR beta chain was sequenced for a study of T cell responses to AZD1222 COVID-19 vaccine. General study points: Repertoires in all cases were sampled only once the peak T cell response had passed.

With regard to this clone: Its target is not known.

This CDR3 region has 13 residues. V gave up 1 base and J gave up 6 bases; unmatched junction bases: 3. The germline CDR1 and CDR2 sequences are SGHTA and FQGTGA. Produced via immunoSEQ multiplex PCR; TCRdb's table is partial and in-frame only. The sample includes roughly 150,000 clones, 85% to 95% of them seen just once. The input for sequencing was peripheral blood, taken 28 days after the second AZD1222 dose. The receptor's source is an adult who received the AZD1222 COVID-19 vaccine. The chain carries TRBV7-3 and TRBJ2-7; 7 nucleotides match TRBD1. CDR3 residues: CASSLKGAGEQYF. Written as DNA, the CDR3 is TGTGCCAGCAGCTTAAAGGGGGCGGGCGAGCAGTACTTC.